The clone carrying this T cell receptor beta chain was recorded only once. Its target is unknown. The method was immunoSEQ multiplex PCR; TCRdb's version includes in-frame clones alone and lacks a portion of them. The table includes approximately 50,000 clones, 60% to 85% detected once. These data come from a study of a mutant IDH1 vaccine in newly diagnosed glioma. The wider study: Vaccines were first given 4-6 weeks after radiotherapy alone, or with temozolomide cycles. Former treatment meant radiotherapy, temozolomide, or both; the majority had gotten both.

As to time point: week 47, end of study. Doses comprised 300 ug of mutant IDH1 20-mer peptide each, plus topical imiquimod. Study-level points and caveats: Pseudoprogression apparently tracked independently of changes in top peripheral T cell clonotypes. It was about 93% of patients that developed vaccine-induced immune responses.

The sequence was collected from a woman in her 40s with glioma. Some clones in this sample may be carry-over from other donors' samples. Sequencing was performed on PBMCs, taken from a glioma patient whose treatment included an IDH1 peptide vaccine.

CDR3 sequence: CASAAYGANVLTF. CDR3 in DNA: TGTGCCAGCGCAGCTTATGGGGCCAACGTCCTGACTTTC. The chain has TRBV6-1 and TRBJ2-6, with D uncertain. Germline CDR1 is MNHNS and CDR2 is SASEGT. The V end was cut by 8 bases, the J end by 3 bases, with 8 bases between. The CDR3 has 13 amino acids.